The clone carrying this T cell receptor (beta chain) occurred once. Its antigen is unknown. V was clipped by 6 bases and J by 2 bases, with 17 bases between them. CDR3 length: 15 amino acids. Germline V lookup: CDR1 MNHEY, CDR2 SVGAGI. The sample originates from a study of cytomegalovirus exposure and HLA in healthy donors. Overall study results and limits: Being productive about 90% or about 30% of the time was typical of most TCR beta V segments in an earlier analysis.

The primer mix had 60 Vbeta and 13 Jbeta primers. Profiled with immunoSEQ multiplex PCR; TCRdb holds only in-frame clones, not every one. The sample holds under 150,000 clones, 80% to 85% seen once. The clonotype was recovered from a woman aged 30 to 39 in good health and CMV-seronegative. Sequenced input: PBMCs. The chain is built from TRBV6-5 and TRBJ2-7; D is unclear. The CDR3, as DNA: TGTGCCAGCAGCCGCGAACCAACTCCCACCTACGAGCAGTACTTC. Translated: CASSREPTPTYEQYF.